This TCR beta chain was sequenced in a study of T cell clones after liver transplantation. Sequencing was performed with immunoSEQ multiplex PCR; in TCRdb, only in-frame clones are kept and a portion is missing. The repertoire holds 45,000 or so clones, with 85% to 90% as singletons. This CDR3 spans 15 amino acids. Germline-derived CDR1 and CDR2 are LNHDA and SQIVND (reference sequence). V was clipped by 3 bases and J by 3 bases; unmatched bases: 3. The clonotype was recovered from a human patient who received a liver transplant. Some T cells may be graft donor cells. Sequenced material: CD4+ T cells from blood, taken 24 months after liver transplant. V is TRBV19 and J is TRBJ2-3, with 10 nucleotides matching TRBD1. CDR3 region: CASSMRTGGTDTQYF. The DNA of the CDR3 is TGTGCCAGTAGTATGAGGACAGGGGGTACAGATACGCAGTATTTT.